This T cell receptor (beta chain) was found in a study of cytomegalovirus exposure and HLA in healthy donors. Study outcomes and limitations: Being indistinguishable, some V segments were excluded, TRBV6-2 and TRBV6-3 among them. Specificity for CMV antigens was confirmed in vitro for a few of the CMV-associated chains. Most of the CMV-associated TCR beta chains (in a later analysis) appeared to be HLA-restricted. In a later analysis, DRB1 alleles had the most associated TCRs; HLA-C alleles the fewest.

The primer mix had 60 Vbeta and 13 Jbeta primers. Clones were sequenced by immunoSEQ multiplex PCR, and TCRdb holds only the in-frame ones, with some missing. In the table there are approximately 190,000 clones, about 86% of which are singletons. Remarks on this clone: The antigen is not known.

This CDR3 comprises 13 residues. V dropped 7 bases and J dropped 7 bases, with 17 bases sitting between them. Germline V gives CDR1 SSHAT, CDR2 FNYEAQ (reference sequence). Sequencing used PBMCs. The TCR originated in a man aged 35-49 years in good health and CMV-seropositive. The chain recombines TRBV7-7 with TRBJ2-7; a possible D gene is TRBD1 (5 bases). In nucleotides, the CDR3 is TGTGCCAGCAAACCAGGGATAAGGCGGGAGCAGTACTTC. This translates into CASKPGIRREQYF.